Listed below are T cell receptor beta chains from one sample, sequenced in a study of blood T cell repertoires in COVID-19. Clones were sequenced by immunoSEQ multiplex PCR, and TCRdb holds only the in-frame ones, with some missing. The table has over 120,000 clones, over 75% seen once. Material: PBMCs or T cells enriched from blood (not recorded which). These TCRs come from a woman between 50 and 59 years old who had recovered from COVID-19. The CDR3 runs from the conserved cysteine through the conserved F or W. The order of the fields is J gene, D gene, clone size, V gene, CDR3 DNA, CDR3 protein. The D gene is left open where the match is weak. Only some rows state a clone size, as once, few, many or a class for expanded clones.

j_call: TRBJ2-7
d_call: NA
clone_size: NA
v_call: TRBV27
cdr3_nt: TGTGCCAGCAGTTTCCTCGGGAGAGAGCAGTACTTC
cdr3_aa: CASSFLGREQYF

j_call: TRBJ1-4
d_call: TRBD1
clone_size: NA
v_call: TRBV6-5
cdr3_nt: TGTGCCAGCAGCCGGGACAGGGGAAACGAGTGGAAACTGTTTTTT
cdr3_aa: CASSRDRGNEWKLFF

j_call: TRBJ1-1
d_call: NA
clone_size: few
v_call: TRBV5-1
cdr3_nt: TGCGCCAGCAGCACAGGGACTGAAGCTTTCTTT
cdr3_aa: CASSTGTEAFF

j_call: TRBJ2-7
d_call: NA
clone_size: NA
v_call: TRBV6-5
cdr3_nt: TGTGCCAGCAGTTCCCGAGGGCAGGACCTATCAGGCGAGCAGTACTTC
cdr3_aa: CASSSRGQDLSGEQYF

j_call: TRBJ2-7
d_call: TRBD1
clone_size: NA
v_call: TRBV5-1
cdr3_nt: TGCGCCAGCGGGGACAGCCAGATCTCCTACGAGCAGTACTTC
cdr3_aa: CASGDSQISYEQYF

j_call: TRBJ1-6
d_call: NA
clone_size: NA
v_call: TRBV7-9
cdr3_nt: TGTGCCAGCAGCTTCTCTGCAGGGCAGAGAGGCTCACCCCTCCACTTT
cdr3_aa: CASSFSAGQRGSPLHF

j_call: TRBJ1-1
d_call: TRBD1
clone_size: NA
v_call: TRBV10-1
cdr3_nt: TGCGCCAGCAGACAGGGGCAGAACACTGAAGCTTTCTTT
cdr3_aa: CASRQGQNTEAFF

j_call: TRBJ2-7
d_call: TRBD1
clone_size: NA
v_call: TRBV6-5
cdr3_nt: TGTGCCAGTGGGATGGTTGGACAGGGGTTCTTGGAGCAGTACTTC
cdr3_aa: CASGMVGQGFLEQYF

j_call: TRBJ2-5
d_call: TRBD2
clone_size: NA
v_call: TRBV18
cdr3_nt: TGTGCCAGCTCACCACCGATCCTAGCGGGGGACCAAGAGACCCAGTACTTC
cdr3_aa: CASSPPILAGDQETQYF

j_call: TRBJ2-2
d_call: TRBD2
clone_size: few
v_call: TRBV5-4
cdr3_nt: TGTGCCAGCAGCCCCCTGGGACTAGCGGGGGCGAACACCGGGGAGCTGTTTTTT
cdr3_aa: CASSPLGLAGANTGELFF

j_call: TRBJ1-1
d_call: NA
clone_size: once
v_call: TRBV27
cdr3_nt: TGTGCCAGCAGCACAGGGAGAGAGACTGAAGCTTTCTTT
cdr3_aa: CASSTGRETEAFF

j_call: TRBJ2-3
d_call: NA
clone_size: NA
v_call: TRBV18
cdr3_nt: TGTGCCAACAAACGGACAGAGAGCACAGATACGCAGTATTTT
cdr3_aa: CANKRTESTDTQYF

j_call: TRBJ2-1
d_call: TRBD2
clone_size: NA
v_call: TRBV3-1/TRBV3-2
cdr3_nt: TGTGCCAGCAGCCAAGTCTTAGCGGGACCCAATGAGCAGTTCTTC
cdr3_aa: CASSQVLAGPNEQFF

j_call: TRBJ1-1
d_call: NA
clone_size: NA
v_call: TRBV28
cdr3_nt: TGTGCCAGCAGACACGCCGGGGGAATGAACACTGAAGCTTTCTTT
cdr3_aa: CASRHAGGMNTEAFF

j_call: TRBJ2-7
d_call: TRBD1
clone_size: NA
v_call: TRBV9
cdr3_nt: TGTGCCAGCAGCGTCGGGACAGGCGCCGTTCACGAGCAGTACTTC
cdr3_aa: CASSVGTGAVHEQYF

j_call: TRBJ2-7
d_call: NA
clone_size: NA
v_call: TRBV30
cdr3_nt: TGTGCCTGGAGTGTGTTAAACTACGAGCAGTACTTC
cdr3_aa: CAWSVLNYEQYF

j_call: TRBJ1-2
d_call: TRBD1
clone_size: NA
v_call: TRBV5-1
cdr3_nt: TGCGCCAGCAGCTTACGGACAGGGGGTAAGAGTGGCTACACCTTC
cdr3_aa: CASSLRTGGKSGYTF

j_call: TRBJ2-5
d_call: NA
clone_size: NA
v_call: TRBV3-1/TRBV3-2
cdr3_nt: TGTGCCAGCAGGCCACTAGGAGAAGAGACCCAGTACTTC
cdr3_aa: CASRPLGEETQYF

j_call: TRBJ2-6
d_call: NA
clone_size: NA
v_call: TRBV12-5
cdr3_nt: TGTGCTAGTGGTCCCGGACAGACTTACTCTGGGGCCAACGTCCTGACTTTC
cdr3_aa: CASGPGQTYSGANVLTF

j_call: TRBJ1-4
d_call: TRBD1
clone_size: NA
v_call: TRBV2
cdr3_nt: TGTGCCAGCAGTGAGGGACAGGGGACCATTACTGAAAAACTGTTTTTT
cdr3_aa: CASSEGQGTITEKLFF

j_call: TRBJ2-3
d_call: TRBD1
clone_size: NA
v_call: TRBV15
cdr3_nt: TGTGCCACCAGCAGGGGACAGCTCACAGATACGCAGTATTTT
cdr3_aa: CATSRGQLTDTQYF

j_call: TRBJ1-4
d_call: TRBD1
clone_size: NA
v_call: TRBV7-9
cdr3_nt: TGTGCCAGCAGCTTACGTCAGGGGGCCGTACTGTTTTTT
cdr3_aa: CASSLRQGAVLFF

j_call: TRBJ1-2
d_call: NA
clone_size: NA
v_call: TRBV19
cdr3_nt: TGTGCCAGTAGTATAAGGGGTGGCAGGGGTAAAGAAGCCGTCTATGGCTACACCTTC
cdr3_aa: CASSIRGGRGKEAVYGYTF

j_call: TRBJ1-1
d_call: NA
clone_size: NA
v_call: TRBV11-3
cdr3_nt: TGTGCCAGCAGCGTTAACAGGGTCACTGAAGCTTTCTTT
cdr3_aa: CASSVNRVTEAFF

j_call: TRBJ2-6
d_call: TRBD1
clone_size: NA
v_call: TRBV3-1/TRBV3-2
cdr3_nt: TGTGCCAGCAGCCCGCCTGAGGGGGCCGGGGCCAACGTCCTGACTTTC
cdr3_aa: CASSPPEGAGANVLTF

j_call: TRBJ2-3
d_call: NA
clone_size: many
v_call: TRBV28
cdr3_nt: TGTGCCAGCAGATGGGGCCACAAAGATACGCAGTATTTT
cdr3_aa: CASRWGHKDTQYF